The 5 T cell receptor beta chains presented below share a single source sample, sequenced in a study of T-cell reconstitution after alpha-beta-depleted transplantation in children. TCRbeta library construction was performed incorporating unique molecular identifiers. TCRdb re-called the PCR reads through MiXCR, storing one row per CDR3 protein. The data hold 670,000 or so distinct CDR3 sequences, with around 13% observed a single time. Specimen: PBMCs, collected before TCRalphabeta/CD19-depleted stem cell transplant. These receptors were taken from a girl aged 2 to 9 with congenital amegakaryocytic thrombocytopenia, due to receive a stem cell transplant.

The rearrangement links TRBV2 to TRBJ2-5, with 8 nucleotides matching TRBD1. Germline V CDR1 and CDR2: SNHLY, FYNNEI. J lost 5 bases, V lost 3 bases, and 2 bases had no gene match. The length of the CDR3 is 13 residues. The CDR3 coding sequence is TGTGCCAGCAGTGAGCAGGGGGCCGAGACCCAGTACTTC. The encoded protein is CASSEQGAETQYF.

This clonotype was seen many times. CDR3 sequence (DNA): TGCAGTGCTAGCTTGACAGGGGCACCCAAGACCCAGTACTTC. It yields the protein CSASLTGAPKTQYF. The J gene is TRBJ2-5, the V gene TRBV20-1; 8 bases line up with TRBD1. This CDR3 has 14 residues. Germline CDR1 DFQATT, CDR2 SNEGSKA (reference sequence). Losses at the gene ends were 3 bases for V and 6 bases for J; bases not matched to a gene: 9.

This clonotype was detected many times. V is TRBV27 and J is TRBJ1-1; 8 bases align to TRBD1. CDR1 and CDR2 from the germline V gene are MNHEY and SMNVEV (reference sequence). Trimming at V came to 2 bases and at J to 7 bases, leaving 3 bases not matched to a gene. The CDR3 runs 13 residues. CDR3 DNA sequence: TGTGCCAGCAGTTTACAGGGGGCAGGTGAAGCTTTCTTT. It codes for CASSLQGAGEAFF.

This clonotype was counted a few times. J is TRBJ1-1 and V is TRBV12-3 or TRBV12-4, with unresolved D. There are 14 residues in the CDR3. Trimming pared 6 bases from V and 11 bases from J, leaving 22 bases between. CDR3 DNA sequence: TGTGCCAGCAGCCGCACCGGGGAGCAACTAAGTGCTTTCTTT. Its translation: CASSRTGEQLSAFF.

This clonotype was picked up many times. This chain joins TRBV5-1 and TRBJ2-5; 9 bases map to TRBD1. Germline-derived CDR1 and CDR2 are SGHRS and YFSETQ. This CDR3 spans 16 amino acids. With V trimmed by 4 bases and J by 0 bases, 7 bases remained unmatched. The CDR3: CASSIDGTGYQETQYF. The CDR3 coding sequence is TGCGCCAGCAGCATAGACGGGACAGGGTACCAAGAGACCCAGTACTTC.